This TCR beta chain was observed in a study of tumor-infiltrating lymphocytes in primary liver carcinoma. Making TCR beta cDNA involved around 520 ng total RNA and a constant-region primer. Three rounds of nested multiplex PCR with slightly modified ARM-PCR produced TCR beta libraries. In the first two PCR rounds, TRBV1-TRBV30 forward primers were paired with a C-beta reverse primer, and each round lasted approximately 10 cycles. TCRdb redid the calling of the multiplex PCR reads with MiXCR, one entry per CDR3 protein. Here the sample spans under 45,000 distinct CDR3 sequences, roughly 74% being singletons. The V and J ends lost 2 bases and 4 bases respectively, with 9 bases between them. The CDR3 contains 14 residues. Germline CDR1 is ENHRY and CDR2 is SYGVKD. Total RNA and DNA came together from approximately 20-30 mg of bulk tissue without cell sorting. This clonotype is labeled large.

The material sequenced was liver tumor tissue from sampling region 4. Subset denoted: tumor region T4, right-lateral pole. This receptor was taken from a man aged 35 to 55 with primary liver carcinoma and hepatitis B virus infection. The chain recombines TRBV10-3 with TRBJ1-5; D gene unclear. The CDR3 sequence: CAISERGANQPQHF. The DNA of the CDR3 is TGTGCCATCAGTGAGCGGGGAGCGAATCAGCCCCAGCATTTT.